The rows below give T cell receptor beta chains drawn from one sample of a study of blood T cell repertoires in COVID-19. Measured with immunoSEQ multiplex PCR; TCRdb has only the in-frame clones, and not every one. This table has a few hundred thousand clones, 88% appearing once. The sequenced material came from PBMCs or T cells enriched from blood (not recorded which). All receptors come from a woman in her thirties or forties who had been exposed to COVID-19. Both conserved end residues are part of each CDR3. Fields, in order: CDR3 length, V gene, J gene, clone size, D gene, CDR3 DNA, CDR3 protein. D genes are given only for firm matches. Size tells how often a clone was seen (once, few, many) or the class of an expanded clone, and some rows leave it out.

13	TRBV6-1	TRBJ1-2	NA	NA	TGTGCCAGCAGTGAAGACAGGAACTATGGCTACACCTTC	CASSEDRNYGYTF
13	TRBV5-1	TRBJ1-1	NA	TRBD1	TGTGCCAGCAGCTCAGGGGGGCGAATTGAAGCTTTCTTT	CASSSGGRIEAFF
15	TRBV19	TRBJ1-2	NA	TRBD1	TGTGCCAGTAGTCTAGGGGGCCCTCGTGCCTATGGCTACACCTTC	CASSLGGPRAYGYTF
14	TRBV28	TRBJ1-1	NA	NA	TGTGCCAGCAGCTCCCCCGGTGGGAGGGTTCAAGCTTTCTTT	CASSSPGGRVQAFF
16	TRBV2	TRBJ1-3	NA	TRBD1	TGTGCCAGGGACAGGGGGCTGACTTCCTCTGGAAACACCATATATTTT	CARDRGLTSSGNTIYF
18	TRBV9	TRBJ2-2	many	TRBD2	TGTGCCAGCAGCTTCGGGACTAGCGGGAGGTTCCGCACCGGGGAGCTGTTTTTT	CASSFGTSGRFRTGELFF
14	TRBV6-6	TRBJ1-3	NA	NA	TGTGCCAGCAGTGCCTTCTACTCTGGAAACACCATATATTTT	CASSAFYSGNTIYF
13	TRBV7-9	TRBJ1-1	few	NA	TGTGCCAGCAGCTTAGAGGGAGGGACTGAAGCTTTCTTT	CASSLEGGTEAFF
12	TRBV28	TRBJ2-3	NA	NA	TGTGCCAGCAGTTTAGGGGGCTGGTGGGTTGATTTT	CASSLGGWWVDF
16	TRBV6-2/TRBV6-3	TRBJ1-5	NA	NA	TGTGCCAGCAGTTCCGGGACGGACTATAGCAATCAGCCCCAGCATTTT	CASSSGTDYSNQPQHF
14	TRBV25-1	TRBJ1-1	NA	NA	TGTGCCAGCAGCAAGCGGGCAGGGTTGACTGAAGCTTTCTTT	CASSKRAGLTEAFF
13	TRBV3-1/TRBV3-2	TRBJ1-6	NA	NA	TGTGCCAGCAGCCGAGGGGGTACGTCACCCCTCCACTTT	CASSRGGTSPLHF
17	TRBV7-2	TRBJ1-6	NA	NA	TGTGCCAGCAGCTTAGCCCCAGGGCGGGGGGGCAATTCACCCCTCCACTTT	CASSLAPGRGGNSPLHF
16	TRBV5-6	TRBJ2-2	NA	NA	TGTGCCAGCAGCTTGTGGGCCAGCGGGCTGGGCGGGGAGCTGTTTTTT	CASSLWASGLGGELFF
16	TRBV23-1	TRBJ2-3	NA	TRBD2	TGCGCCAGCACCCGGGTAGCTAGCGGTTTAAGGGATACGCAGTATTTT	CASTRVASGLRDTQYF
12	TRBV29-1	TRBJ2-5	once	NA	TGCAGCGTTGACAGGGTGGGAGAGACCCAGTACTTC	CSVDRVGETQYF
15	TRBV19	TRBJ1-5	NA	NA	TGTGCCAGTAGGGGCAGGGGTAATAGCAATCAGCCCCAGCATTTT	CASRGRGNSNQPQHF
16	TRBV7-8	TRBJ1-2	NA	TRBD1	TGTGCCAGCAGCTCAGGAAAGACAGGGTTGAACTATGGCTACACCTTC	CASSSGKTGLNYGYTF
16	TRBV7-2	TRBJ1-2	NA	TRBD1	TGTGCCAGCAGCTTAGCGATACAGGGGGCATTCTATGGCTACACCTTC	CASSLAIQGAFYGYTF
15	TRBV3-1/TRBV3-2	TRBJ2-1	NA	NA	TGTGCCAGCAGCCCAGGAATGGACAGTTACAATGAGCAGTTCTTC	CASSPGMDSYNEQFF
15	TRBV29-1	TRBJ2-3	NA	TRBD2	TGCAGCGTATGTCTAGCGGGGGTGAACACAGATACGCAGTATTTT	CSVCLAGVNTDTQYF
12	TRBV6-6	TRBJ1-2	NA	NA	TGTGCCAGCAGTTACGGGGAGGCCGGCTACACCTTC	CASSYGEAGYTF
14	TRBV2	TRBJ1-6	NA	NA	TGTGCCAGCAGTGAACAGGGAACGAATTCACCCCTCCACTTT	CASSEQGTNSPLHF
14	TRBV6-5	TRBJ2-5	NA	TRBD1	TGTGCCAGCAGTTCTACAGGGGGGTGGGAGACCCAGTACTTC	CASSSTGGWETQYF
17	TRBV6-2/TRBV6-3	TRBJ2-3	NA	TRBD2	TGTGCCAGCAGTTATCTAGCGGGAGTCTCACGGACAGATACGCAGTATTTT	CASSYLAGVSRTDTQYF
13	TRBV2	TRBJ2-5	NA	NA	TGTGCCAGCAGTGGACTAACCAAGGGGACCCAGTACTTC	CASSGLTKGTQYF
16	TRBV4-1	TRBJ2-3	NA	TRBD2	TGCGCCAGCAGCCAAGGCTCGGGGGGGGGCCCAGATACGCAGTATTTT	CASSQGSGGGPDTQYF
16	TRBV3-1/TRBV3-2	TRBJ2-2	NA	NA	TGTGCCAGCAGCCAAGATAGAGCACAGTACACCGGGGAGCTGTTTTTT	CASSQDRAQYTGELFF
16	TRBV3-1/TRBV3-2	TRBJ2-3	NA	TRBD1	TGTGCCAGCAGCCAAGATTTGGGACAGGGCACAGATACGCAGTATTTT	CASSQDLGQGTDTQYF
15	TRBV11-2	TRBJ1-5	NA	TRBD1	TGTGCCAGCGCGGCCACTACAGGGGGGGGTCAGCCCCAGCATTTT	CASAATTGGGQPQHF
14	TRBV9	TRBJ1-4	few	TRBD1	TGTGCCAGCAGCGTGGGGACAGAAAATGAAAAACTGTTTTTT	CASSVGTENEKLFF
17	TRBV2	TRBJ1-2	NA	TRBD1	TGTGCCAGCCAGCTGGGGACAGGGGGCTGGGCGAGCTATGGCTACACCTTC	CASQLGTGGWASYGYTF
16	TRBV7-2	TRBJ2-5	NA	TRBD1	TGTGCCAGCAGCTTAGCGATGGACAGGGTGCGTGAGACCCAGTACTTC	CASSLAMDRVRETQYF
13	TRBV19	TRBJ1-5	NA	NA	TGTGCCAGTAGTGTTAGCAGCAATCAGCCCCAGCATTTT	CASSVSSNQPQHF
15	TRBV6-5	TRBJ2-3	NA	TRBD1	TGTGCCAGCAGGCCCCAGGGGGCTATGACAGATACGCAGTATTTT	CASRPQGAMTDTQYF
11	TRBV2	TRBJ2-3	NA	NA	TGTGCCAGCAGTAGGGGGAATACGCAGTATTTT	CASSRGNTQYF
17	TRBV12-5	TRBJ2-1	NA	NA	TGTGCTAGTGGTTTGGTAGTGACAGGTCGACGCAACAATGAGCAGTTCTTC	CASGLVVTGRRNNEQFF
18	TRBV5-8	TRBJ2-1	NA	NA	TGTGCCAGCAGCTTATCCTATGGGAGGTGGAGCTCCTACAATGAGCAGTTCTTC	CASSLSYGRWSSYNEQFF
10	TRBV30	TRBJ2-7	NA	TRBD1	TGTGCCTGGAACAGGGGAGAGCAGTACTTC	CAWNRGEQYF
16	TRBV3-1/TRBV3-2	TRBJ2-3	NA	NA	TGTGCCAGCAGCCAGTCGGCTAGCCGGATCACAGATACGCAGTATTTT	CASSQSASRITDTQYF
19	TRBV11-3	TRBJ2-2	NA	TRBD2	TGTGCCAGCAGCATCTCGACAGGGCTAGCGGGAGAAGTGTCCGGGGAGCTGTTTTTT	CASSISTGLAGEVSGELFF
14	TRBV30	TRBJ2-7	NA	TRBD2	TGTGCCTGGAGTGTACCGGGGGGGCCCCACGAGCAGTACTTC	CAWSVPGGPHEQYF
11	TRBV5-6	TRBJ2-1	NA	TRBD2	TGTGCCAGCAGCTTAGCGGGGGGCTGGTTCTTC	CASSLAGGWFF
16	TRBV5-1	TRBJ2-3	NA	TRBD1	TGTGCCAGCAGCTTGGGGGACAGGGCTAGCACAGATACGCAGTATTTT	CASSLGDRASTDTQYF
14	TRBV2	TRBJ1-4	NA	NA	TGTGCCAGCATTGACAGATTAACTAATGAAAAACTGTTTTTT	CASIDRLTNEKLFF
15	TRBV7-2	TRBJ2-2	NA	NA	TGTGCCAGCAGCCCCCCTCCTAGAGACACCGGGGAGCTGTTTTTT	CASSPPPRDTGELFF
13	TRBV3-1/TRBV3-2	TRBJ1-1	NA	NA	TGTGCCAGCAGCCCAGAAACAGGGTCTGAAGCTTTCTTT	CASSPETGSEAFF
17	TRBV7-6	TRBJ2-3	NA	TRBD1	TGTGCCAGCAGCCCCCGACAGGGGGCTACCTACACAGATACGCAGTATTTT	CASSPRQGATYTDTQYF
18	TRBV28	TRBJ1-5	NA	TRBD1	TGTGCCAGCAGTGCTTCCCCGGGACAGGGGCGGTTTGGTCAGCCCCAGCATTTT	CASSASPGQGRFGQPQHF
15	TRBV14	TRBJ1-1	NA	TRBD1	TGTGCCAGCAGTCGACAGGGAGGTATGAACACTGAAGCTTTCTTT	CASSRQGGMNTEAFF
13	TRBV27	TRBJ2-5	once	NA	TGTGCCAGCAGTTTACAGGGGCAAGAGACCCAGTACTTC	CASSLQGQETQYF
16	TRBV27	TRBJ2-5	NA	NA	TGTGCCAGCAGTTCAATCCCTTTTGGGCAGAAAGAGACCCAGTACTTC	CASSSIPFGQKETQYF